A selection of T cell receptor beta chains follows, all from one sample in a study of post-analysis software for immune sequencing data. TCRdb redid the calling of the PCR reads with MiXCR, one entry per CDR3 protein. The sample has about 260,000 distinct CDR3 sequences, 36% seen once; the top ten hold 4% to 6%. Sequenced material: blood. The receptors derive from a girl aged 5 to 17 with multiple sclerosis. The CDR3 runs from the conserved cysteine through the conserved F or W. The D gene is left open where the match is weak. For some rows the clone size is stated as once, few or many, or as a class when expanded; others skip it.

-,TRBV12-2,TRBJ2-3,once,CASRRSPRTDTQYF,TGTGCAAGTCGCCGCTCCCCCCGAACAGATACGCAGTATTTT
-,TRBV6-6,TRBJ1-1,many,CASSYSIGDTEAFF,TGTGCCAGCAGTTACTCGATCGGGGACACTGAAGCTTTCTTT
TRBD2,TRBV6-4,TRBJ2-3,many,CASSAGLAGTDTQYF,TGTGCCAGCAGTGCGGGACTAGCGGGCACAGATACGCAGTATTTT
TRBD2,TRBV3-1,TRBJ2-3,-,CASSQESSGGPRGGTQYF,TGTGCCAGCAGCCAAGAGTCTAGCGGGGGGCCCCGAGGAGGTACGCAGTATTTT
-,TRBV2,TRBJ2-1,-,CASRETLTPYNGQFF,TGTGCCAGCAGGGAAACCTTAACCCCCTACAATGGGCAGTTCTTC
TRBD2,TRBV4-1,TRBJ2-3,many,CASSQVSSGSRDTQYF,TGCGCCAGCAGCCAAGTATCAAGCGGGAGTCGTGATACGCAGTATTTT
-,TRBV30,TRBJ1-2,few,CAWRVHGYTF,TGTGCCTGGAGGGTCCATGGCTACACCTTC
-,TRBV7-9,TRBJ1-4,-,CASSLARTNEKLFF,TGTGCCAGCAGCTTAGCGCGGACTAATGAAAAACTGTTTTTT
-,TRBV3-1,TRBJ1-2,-,CAGNPGGGQEGYTF,TGTGCCGGCAACCCCGGGGGGGGGCAAGAAGGCTACACCTTC
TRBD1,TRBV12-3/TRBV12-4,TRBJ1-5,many,CASSLRGLSNQPQHF,TGTGCCAGCAGTTTAAGGGGGCTGAGCAATCAGCCCCAGCATTTT
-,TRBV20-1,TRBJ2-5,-,CSASPNWDTERTQYF,TGCAGTGCTAGCCCGAACTGGGACACCGAGCGGACCCAGTACTTC
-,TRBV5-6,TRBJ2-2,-,CASSSGPGNTGELFF,TGTGCCAGCAGCTCGGGACCTGGGAACACCGGGGAGCTGTTTTTT
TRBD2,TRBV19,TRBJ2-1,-,CASSIRAGGPLFF,TGTGCCAGTAGTATCCGGGCGGGGGGGCCTCTGTTCTTC
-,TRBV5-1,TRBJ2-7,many,CASSVGFGRALYEQYF,TGCGCCAGCAGTGTCGGGTTTGGGCGGGCACTCTACGAGCAGTACTTC
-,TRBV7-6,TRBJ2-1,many,CASSLGSSYYNEQFF,TGTGCCAGCAGCCTGGGCTCGTCTTACTACAATGAGCAGTTCTTC
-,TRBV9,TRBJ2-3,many,CASSVRADTQYF,TGTGCCAGCAGCGTGCGAGCAGATACGCAGTATTTT
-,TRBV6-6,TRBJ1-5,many,CASSDTGSRNQPQHF,TGTGCCAGCAGTGACACAGGGTCCCGCAATCAGCCCCAGCATTTT
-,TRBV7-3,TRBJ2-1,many,CASSFGDSHNEQFF,TGTGCCAGCAGCTTTGGGGACTCCCACAATGAGCAGTTCTTC
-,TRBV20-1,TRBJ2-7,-,CSARLQEGREQYF,TGCAGTGCTAGACTACAGGAGGGACGCGAGCAGTACTTC
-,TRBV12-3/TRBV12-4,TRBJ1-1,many,CASSLRANTEAFF,TGTGCCAGCAGTTTGCGGGCGAACACTGAAGCTTTCTTT
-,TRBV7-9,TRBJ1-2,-,CASSSSYGGTVNYGYTF,TGTGCCAGCAGCTCGAGCTATGGCGGGACGGTCAACTATGGCTACACCTTC
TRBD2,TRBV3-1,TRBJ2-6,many,CASSPWTSASGANVLTF,TGTGCCAGCAGCCCCTGGACTAGCGCCTCGGGGGCCAACGTCCTGACTTTC
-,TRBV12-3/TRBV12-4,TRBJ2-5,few,CASSPRRQETQYF,TGTGCCAGCAGTCCTCGACGGCAAGAGACCCAGTACTTC
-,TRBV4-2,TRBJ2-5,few,CASSQDGLAETQYF,TGTGCCAGCAGCCAAGATGGGCTAGCAGAGACCCAGTACTTC
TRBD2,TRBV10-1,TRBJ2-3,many,CASSESGTSADTQYF,TGCGCCAGCAGTGAGTCCGGGACTAGCGCAGATACGCAGTATTTT
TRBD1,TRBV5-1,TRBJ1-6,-,CASSARTGDNSPLHF,TGCGCCAGCAGCGCACGGACAGGGGACAATTCACCCCTCCACTTT
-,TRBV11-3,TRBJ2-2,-,CASSLGASSGGELFF,TGTGCCAGCAGCCTCGGGGCGAGCTCGGGCGGGGAGCTGTTTTTT
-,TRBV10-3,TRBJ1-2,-,CAITGTAGEGYTF,TGTGCCATCACTGGGACGGCGGGGGAGGGCTACACCTTC
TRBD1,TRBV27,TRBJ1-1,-,CASSVGQEDTEAFF,TGTGCCAGCAGTGTAGGACAGGAGGACACTGAAGCTTTCTTT
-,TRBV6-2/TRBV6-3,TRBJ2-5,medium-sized,CASGGTGKGETQYF,TGTGCCAGCGGCGGTACAGGGAAGGGGGAGACCCAGTACTTC
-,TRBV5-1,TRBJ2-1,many,CASSFLDEQFF,TGCGCCAGCAGCTTTCTCGATGAGCAGTTCTTC
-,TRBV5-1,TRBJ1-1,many,CASSSDTEAFF,TGCGCCAGCAGCAGTGACACTGAAGCTTTCTTT
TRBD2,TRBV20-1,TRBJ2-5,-,CSARGTSGRTFQETQYF,TGCAGTGCTAGAGGGACTAGCGGGAGGACATTCCAAGAGACCCAGTACTTC
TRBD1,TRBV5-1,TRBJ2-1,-,CASSLGQKNEQFF,TGCGCCAGCAGCCTGGGACAGAAGAATGAGCAGTTCTTC
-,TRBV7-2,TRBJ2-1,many,CASSSTHGTEFF,TGTGCCAGCAGCTCAACCCACGGTACGGAGTTCTTC
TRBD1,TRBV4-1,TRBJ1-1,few,CASSQERQGRTEAFF,TGCGCCAGCAGCCAAGAGCGACAGGGAAGAACTGAAGCTTTCTTT
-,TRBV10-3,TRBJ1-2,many,CAISPDGAHGYTF,TGTGCCATCAGTCCGGACGGGGCCCATGGCTACACCTTC
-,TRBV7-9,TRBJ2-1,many,CASSPGNRQFF,TGTGCCAGCAGCCCCGGGAATCGGCAGTTCTTC
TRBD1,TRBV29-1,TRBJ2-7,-,CSVGGGDRGNGEQYF,TGCAGCGTTGGAGGTGGGGACAGGGGGAATGGCGAGCAGTACTTC
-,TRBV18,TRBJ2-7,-,CASSPTGLGRDYEQYF,TGTGCCAGCTCACCTACGGGGCTGGGCAGGGACTACGAGCAGTACTTC
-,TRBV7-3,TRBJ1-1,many,CASNQYGRNEAFF,TGTGCCAGCAACCAATACGGACGGAATGAAGCTTTCTTT
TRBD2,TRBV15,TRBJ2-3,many,CAISRGAEDTQYF,TGTGCCATTTCGCGGGGGGCGGAAGATACGCAGTATTTT
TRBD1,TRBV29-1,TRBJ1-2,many,CSVVRRQGYGYTF,TGCAGCGTTGTTAGGAGACAGGGGTATGGCTACACCTTC
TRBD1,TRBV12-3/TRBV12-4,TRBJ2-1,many,CASSFYAGVGGTGDNEQFF,TGTGCCAGCAGTTTTTATGCTGGGGTAGGGGGGACAGGGGACAATGAGCAGTTCTTC
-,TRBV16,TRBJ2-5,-,CASSERRRETQYF,TGTGCCAGCAGCGAAAGGAGAAGGGAGACCCAGTACTTC
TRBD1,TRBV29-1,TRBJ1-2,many,CSVAHRDRGYGYTF,TGCAGCGTTGCCCACCGGGACAGGGGTTATGGCTACACCTTC
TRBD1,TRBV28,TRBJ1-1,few,CAVGGTGGTEAFF,TGTGCCGTAGGCGGGACAGGGGGCACTGAAGCTTTCTTT
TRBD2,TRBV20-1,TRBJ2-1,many,CSARDASGYNEQFF,TGCAGTGCTAGAGATGCTAGCGGCTACAATGAGCAGTTCTTC
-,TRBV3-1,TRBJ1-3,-,CASSQDLIAAYSGNTIYF,TGTGCCAGCAGCCAAGATCTAATAGCAGCCTACTCTGGAAACACCATATATTTT
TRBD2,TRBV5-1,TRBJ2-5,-,CASSLLAEQETQYF,TGCGCCAGCAGCTTACTAGCGGAACAAGAGACCCAGTACTTC
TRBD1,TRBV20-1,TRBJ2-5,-,CSAPDRVDETQYF,TGCAGTGCCCCGGACAGGGTTGATGAGACCCAGTACTTC
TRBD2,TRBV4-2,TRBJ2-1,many,CASSQVPGLAGSSYNEQFF,TGTGCCAGCAGCCAAGTCCCAGGCTTAGCGGGATCTTCCTACAATGAGCAGTTCTTC
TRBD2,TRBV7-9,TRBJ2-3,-,CASSSIAGPSTDTQYF,TGTGCCAGCAGCTCTATAGCGGGGCCAAGCACAGATACGCAGTATTTT
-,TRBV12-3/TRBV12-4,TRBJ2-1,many,CASSSSGLSYNEQFF,TGTGCCAGCAGTTCATCCGGACTTTCCTACAATGAGCAGTTCTTC
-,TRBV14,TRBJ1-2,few,CASSQDLGKGYTF,TGTGCCAGCAGCCAGGATTTAGGGAAGGGCTACACCTTC
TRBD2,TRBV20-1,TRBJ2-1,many,CSARDAPRLASYNEQFF,TGCAGTGCTAGAGATGCGCCGAGACTAGCGTCCTACAATGAGCAGTTCTTC
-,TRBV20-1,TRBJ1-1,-,CSARMHSETEAFF,TGCAGTGCTAGAATGCACTCCGAGACTGAAGCTTTCTTT
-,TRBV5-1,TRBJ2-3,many,CASSSLGGRDTDTQYF,TGCGCCAGCAGCTCGCTAGGGGGGCGAGACACAGATACGCAGTATTTT